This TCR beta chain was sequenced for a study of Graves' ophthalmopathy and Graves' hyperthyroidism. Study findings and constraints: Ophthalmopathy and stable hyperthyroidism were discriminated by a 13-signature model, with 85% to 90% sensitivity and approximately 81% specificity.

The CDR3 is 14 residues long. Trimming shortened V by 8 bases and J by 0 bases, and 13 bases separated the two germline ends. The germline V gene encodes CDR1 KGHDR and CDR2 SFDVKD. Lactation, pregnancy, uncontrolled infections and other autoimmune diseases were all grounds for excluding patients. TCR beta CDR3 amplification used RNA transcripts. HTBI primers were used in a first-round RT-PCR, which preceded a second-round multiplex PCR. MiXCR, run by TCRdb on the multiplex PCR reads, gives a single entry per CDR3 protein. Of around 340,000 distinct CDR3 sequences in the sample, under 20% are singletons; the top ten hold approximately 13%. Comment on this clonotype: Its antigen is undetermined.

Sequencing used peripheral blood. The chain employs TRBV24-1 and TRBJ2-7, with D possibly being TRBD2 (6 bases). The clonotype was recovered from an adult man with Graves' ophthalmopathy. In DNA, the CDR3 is TGTGCCACCAATAGGGACTCCAGCTCCTACGAGCAGTACTTC. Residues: CATNRDSSSYEQYF.